The 4 T cell receptor beta chains listed next were all sequenced from one sample in a study of patients and donors after allogeneic stem cell transplantation. A single record per CDR3 protein comes from TCRdb applying MiXCR to the RT-PCR reads. The data hold roughly 140,000 distinct CDR3 sequences, with roughly 35% observed a single time. The sequencing input was blood, either unsorted or a sorted T cell fraction (not recorded which). The receptors were gathered from a human donor who was either an allogeneic HSCT recipient or a stem cell or donor lymphocyte infusion donor (not recorded which). It is not recorded whose cells these are; they may come from a transplant donor.

This clonotype was seen a handful of times. The J gene is TRBJ1-3, the V gene TRBV12-3 or TRBV12-4; no clear D gene. The CDR3 extends over 14 amino acids. V was trimmed by 3 bases and J by 0 bases, leaving 6 bases between them. The CDR3, as DNA: TGTGCCAGCAGTTTCGGGCTCTCTGGAAACACCATATATTTT. Protein sequence: CASSFGLSGNTIYF.

This clonotype was observed a few times. V is TRBV20-1 and J is TRBJ1-3; D possibly corresponds to TRBD1 (5 bases). CDR3 size: 13 residues. Trimming pared 6 bases from V and 4 bases from J, leaving 13 bases between. Germline V gene sequence: CDR1 DFQATT, CDR2 SNEGSKA (reference sequence). The CDR3 DNA follows: TGCAGTGCAGACAGTTTCTTCGGAAACACCATATATTTT. Residues: CSADSFFGNTIYF.

The chain combines TRBV10-3 with TRBJ1-1, with D perhaps TRBD1 (5 bases). Trimming pared 0 bases from V and 8 bases from J, leaving 13 bases between. CDR1 ENHRY and CDR2 SYGVKD come from the germline V gene. The CDR3 extends over 14 amino acids. CDR3 amino acids: CAISESEGVPEAFF. CDR3 bases: TGTGCCATCAGTGAGTCGGAAGGGGTTCCCGAAGCTTTCTTT.

This clonotype was seen more than once but under ten times. J is TRBJ1-4 and V is TRBV12-3 or TRBV12-4; 12 bases line up with TRBD1. The CDR3 runs to 15 residues. Losses at the gene ends were 5 bases for V and 7 bases for J; bases not matched to a gene: 5. The CDR3: CASSPGQGAREKLFF. The CDR3 DNA sequence: TGTGCCAGCAGTCCGGGACAGGGGGCCCGTGAAAAACTGTTTTTT.